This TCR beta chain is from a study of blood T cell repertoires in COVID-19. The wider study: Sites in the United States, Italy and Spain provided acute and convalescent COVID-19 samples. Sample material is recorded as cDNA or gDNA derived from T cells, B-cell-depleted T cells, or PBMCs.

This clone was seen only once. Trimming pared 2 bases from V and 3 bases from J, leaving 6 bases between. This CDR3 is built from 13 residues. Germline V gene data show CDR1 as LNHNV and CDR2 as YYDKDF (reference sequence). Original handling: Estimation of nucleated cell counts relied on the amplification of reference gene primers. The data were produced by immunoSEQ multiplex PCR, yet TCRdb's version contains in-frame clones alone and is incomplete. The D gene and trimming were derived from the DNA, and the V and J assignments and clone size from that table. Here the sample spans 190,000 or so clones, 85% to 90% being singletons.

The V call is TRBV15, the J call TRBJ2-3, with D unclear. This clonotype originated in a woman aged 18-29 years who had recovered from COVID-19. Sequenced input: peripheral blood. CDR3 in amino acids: CATSRQKTDTQYF. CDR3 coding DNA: TGTGCCACCAGCAGACAGAAAACAGATACGCAGTATTTT.